This passage covers 3 T cell receptor beta chains from one sample sequenced in a study of blood T cells in healthy people across ages. PCR was performed a second time for about 6 to 12 cycles using a sample-barcoded 5' primer and a J-beta primer mix. TCRdb fed the 5' RACE reads into MiXCR, producing one record per CDR3 protein. The sample records about 930,000 distinct CDR3 sequences, almost 30% being singletons. The data were also submitted as part of a second study, on T cells of mothers and their children.

The sample taken for sequencing was blood. The receptors derive from a middle-aged woman in good health.

The chain links TRBV7-9 to TRBJ1-1; tentative D call: TRBD1 (5 bases). Germline values: CDR1 SEHNR, CDR2 FQNEAQ (reference sequence). Trimming shortened V by 5 bases and J by 6 bases, and 22 bases separated the two germline ends. The CDR3 extends over 16 amino acids. The CDR3 is CASSPIILIRDAEAFF. The CDR3 DNA follows: TGTGCCAGCAGCCCAATTATCCTTATCCGGGACGCTGAAGCTTTCTTT.

The chain carries TRBV11-2 and TRBJ1-4; TRBD1 aligns across 9 bases. V lost 0 bases, J lost 6 bases, and 11 bases stayed unmatched. This CDR3 spans 18 amino acids. The germline CDR1 and CDR2 sequences are SGHAT and FQNNGV. In DNA, the CDR3 is TGTGCCAGCAGCTTAGATGGTCTCGCGGGACAGGGTTATGAAAAACTGTTTTTT. Translated: CASSLDGLAGQGYEKLFF.

About this clonotype: The junction differs from germline at one of its ends, possibly a read error. The chain employs TRBV28 and TRBJ2-3; D possibly corresponds to TRBD1 (6 bases). The CDR3 spans 16 residues. The V gene's germline CDR1 is MDHEN and CDR2 SYDVKM. The CDR3 DNA reads as TGTGCCGGCAGTACCCCGGACAGCTATAGCGCAGATACGCAGTATTTT. As protein: CAGSTPDSYSADTQYF.